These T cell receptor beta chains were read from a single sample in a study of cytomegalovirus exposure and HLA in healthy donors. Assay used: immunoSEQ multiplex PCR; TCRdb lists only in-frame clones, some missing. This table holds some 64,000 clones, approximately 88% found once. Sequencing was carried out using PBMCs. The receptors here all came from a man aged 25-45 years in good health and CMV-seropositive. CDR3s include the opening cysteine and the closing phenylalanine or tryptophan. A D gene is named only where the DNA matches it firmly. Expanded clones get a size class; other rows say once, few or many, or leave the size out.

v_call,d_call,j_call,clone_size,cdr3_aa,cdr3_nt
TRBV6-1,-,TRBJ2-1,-,CASRKEVGVDEQFF,TGTGCCAGCAGAAAGGAAGTGGGAGTAGATGAGCAGTTCTTC
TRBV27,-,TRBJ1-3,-,CASSEGNTIYF,TGTGCCAGCAGTGAGGGAAACACCATATATTTT
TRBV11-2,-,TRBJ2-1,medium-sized,CASSLGGGEQFF,TGTGCCAGCAGCTTAGGGGGGGGCGAGCAGTTCTTC
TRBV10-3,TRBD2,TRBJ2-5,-,CAIRGLAEETQYF,TGTGCCATCAGGGGACTAGCGGAAGAGACCCAGTACTTC
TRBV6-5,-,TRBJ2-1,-,CASSRTNNEQFF,TGTGCCAGCAGTCGGACTAACAATGAGCAGTTCTTC
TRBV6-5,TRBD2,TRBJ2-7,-,CASTLAGPYEQYF,TGTGCCAGCACGCTAGCGGGTCCCTACGAGCAGTACTTC
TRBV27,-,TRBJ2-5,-,CASSFPHHLTSFGYF,TGTGCCAGCAGTTTCCCTCATCACCTTACGAGCTTTGGGTACTTC
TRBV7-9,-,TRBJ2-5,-,CASSLAGVAGTQYF,TGTGCCAGCAGCTTAGCGGGAGTTGCGGGGACCCAGTACTTC
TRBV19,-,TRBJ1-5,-,CASSLTEKGNQPQHF,TGTGCCAGTAGTCTGACAGAGAAAGGCAATCAGCCCCAGCATTTT
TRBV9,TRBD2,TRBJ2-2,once,CASSVGTTVRGGGRADRELFF,TGTGCCAGCAGCGTAGGAACGACAGTAAGAGGCGGCGGGAGGGCCGACCGGGAGCTGTTTTTT
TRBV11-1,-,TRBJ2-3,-,CASSLGVFGAPTDTQYF,TGTGCCAGCAGCTTAGGGGTTTTTGGGGCCCCCACAGATACGCAGTATTTT
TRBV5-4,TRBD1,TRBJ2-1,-,CASRSDRGRGGQFF,TGTGCCAGCAGGTCCGACAGGGGTAGGGGAGGGCAGTTCTTC
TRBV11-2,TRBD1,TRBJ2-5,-,CASSPDRKETQYF,TGTGCCAGCAGCCCGGACAGGAAAGAGACCCAGTACTTC
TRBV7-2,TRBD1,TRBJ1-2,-,CASSLDRSYGYTF,TGTGCCAGCAGCTTGGACAGGTCCTATGGCTACACCTTC
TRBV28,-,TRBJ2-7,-,CASSLFGYYEQYF,TGTGCCAGCAGTTTATTCGGGTACTACGAGCAGTACTTC
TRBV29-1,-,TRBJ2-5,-,CSVGDSQETQYF,TGCAGCGTTGGCGACTCCCAAGAGACCCAGTACTTC
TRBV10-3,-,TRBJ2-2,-,CAISSGEGHRELFF,TGTGCCATCAGTTCAGGGGAAGGGCACCGGGAGCTGTTTTTT
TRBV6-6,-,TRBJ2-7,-,CASSTLLARGDEQYF,TGTGCCAGCAGTACCCTCCTTGCTCGAGGCGACGAGCAGTACTTC
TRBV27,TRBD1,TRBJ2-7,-,CASSLGQGIYEQYF,TGTGCCAGCAGTTTAGGACAGGGGATCTACGAGCAGTACTTC
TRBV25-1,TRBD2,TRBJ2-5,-,CASSEFLAGVETQYF,TGTGCCAGCAGTGAATTTCTAGCGGGAGTCGAGACCCAGTACTTC
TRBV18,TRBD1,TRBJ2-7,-,CASSPPIRTGQGLYEQYF,TGTGCCAGCTCACCACCGATTCGAACGGGACAGGGCCTTTACGAGCAGTACTTC
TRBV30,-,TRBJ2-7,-,CAWSDGVSGEQYF,TGTGCCTGGAGTGACGGGGTCTCCGGCGAGCAGTACTTC
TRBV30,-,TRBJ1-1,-,CAWSPGTFMNTEAFF,TGTGCCTGGAGCCCAGGGACATTCATGAACACTGAAGCTTTCTTT